This note documents a single T cell receptor beta chain sequence. This sample was included in a study of blood T cell repertoires in COVID-19. V was cut by 3 bases and J by 0 bases, with 14 bases left in between. The V gene's germline CDR1 is GTSNPN and CDR2 SVGIG (reference sequence). There are 15 residues in the CDR3. Sequencing was performed with immunoSEQ multiplex PCR; in TCRdb, only in-frame clones are kept and a portion is missing. Of approximately 180,000 clones in the sample, more than 75% are singletons; the top ten hold 18%. The chain employs TRBV30 and TRBJ1-1, with D perhaps TRBD1 (5 bases). This TCR was recovered from a person in their 70s with COVID-19, enrolled during active disease. The source material was peripheral blood. This CDR3 reads CAWRAGLVLNTEAFF. In DNA, the CDR3 is TGTGCCTGGAGGGCAGGGCTTGTTCTGAACACTGAAGCTTTCTTT.